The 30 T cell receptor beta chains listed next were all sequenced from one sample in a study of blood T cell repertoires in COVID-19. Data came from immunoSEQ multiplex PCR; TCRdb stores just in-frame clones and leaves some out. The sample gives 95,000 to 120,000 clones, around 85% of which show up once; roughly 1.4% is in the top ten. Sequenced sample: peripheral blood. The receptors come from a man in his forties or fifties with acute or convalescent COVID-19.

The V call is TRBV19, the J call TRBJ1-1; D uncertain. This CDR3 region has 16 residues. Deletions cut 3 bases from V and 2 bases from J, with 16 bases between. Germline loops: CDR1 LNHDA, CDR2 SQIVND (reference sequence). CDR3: CASSMGAGRKNTEAFF. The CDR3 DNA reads TGTGCCAGTAGTATGGGAGCGGGCCGCAAAAACACTGAAGCTTTCTTT. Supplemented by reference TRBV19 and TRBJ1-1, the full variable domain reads DGGITQSPKYLFRKEGQNVTLSCEQNLNHDAMYWYRQDPGQGLRLIYYSQIVNDFQKGDIAEGYSVSREKKESFPLTVTSAQKNPTAFYLCASSMGAGRKNTEAFFGQGTRLTVV.

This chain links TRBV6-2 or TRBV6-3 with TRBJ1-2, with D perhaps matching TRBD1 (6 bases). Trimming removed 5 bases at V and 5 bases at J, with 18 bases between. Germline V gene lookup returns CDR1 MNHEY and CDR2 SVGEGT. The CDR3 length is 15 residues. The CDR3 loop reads CASSQRQENVYGYTF. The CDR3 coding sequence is TGTGCCAGCAGTCAAAGACAGGAAAATGTATATGGCTACACCTTC.

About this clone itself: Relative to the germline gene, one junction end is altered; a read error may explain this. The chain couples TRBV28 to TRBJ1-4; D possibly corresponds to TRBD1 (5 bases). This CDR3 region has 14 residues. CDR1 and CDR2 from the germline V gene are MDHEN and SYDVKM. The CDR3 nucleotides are TGTGCCAGCAGTTTGCCAGGGACTAGTGAAAAACTGTTTTTT. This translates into CASSLPGTSEKLFF.

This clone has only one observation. CDR3 protein: CATSDRAGGNTIYF. CDR3 DNA: TGTGCCACCAGTGACAGGGCAGGCGGAAACACCATATATTTT. This rearrangement joins TRBV24-1 to TRBJ1-3; D possibly corresponds to TRBD1 (5 bases). With 4 bases removed from V and 4 bases from J, the gap between germline ends came to 10 bases. The CDR3 extends over 14 amino acids. The germline V gene has CDR1 KGHDR and CDR2 SFDVKD.

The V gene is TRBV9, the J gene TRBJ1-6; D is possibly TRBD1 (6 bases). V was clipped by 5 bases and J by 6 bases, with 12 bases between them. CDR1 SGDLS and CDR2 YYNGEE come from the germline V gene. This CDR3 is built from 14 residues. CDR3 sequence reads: CASRETGFNSPLHF. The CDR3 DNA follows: TGTGCCAGCAGGGAAACAGGGTTTAATTCACCCCTCCACTTT.

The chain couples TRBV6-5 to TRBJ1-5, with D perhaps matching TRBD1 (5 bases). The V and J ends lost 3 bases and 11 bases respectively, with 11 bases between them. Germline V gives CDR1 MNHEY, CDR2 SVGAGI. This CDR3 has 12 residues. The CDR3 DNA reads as TGTGCCAGCAGTTATTCTGGGGGGTCCCAGCATTTT. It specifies CASSYSGGSQHF.

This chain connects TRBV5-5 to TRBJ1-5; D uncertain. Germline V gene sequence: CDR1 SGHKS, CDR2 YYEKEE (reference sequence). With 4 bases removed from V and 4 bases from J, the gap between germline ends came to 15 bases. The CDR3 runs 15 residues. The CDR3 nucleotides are TGTGCCAGCAGCGGACGGGGAGGAGATAATCAGCCCCAGCATTTT. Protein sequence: CASSGRGGDNQPQHF. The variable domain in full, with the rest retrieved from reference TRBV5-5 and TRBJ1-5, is DAGVTQSPTHLIKTRGQQVTLRCSPISGHKSVSWYQQVLGQGPQFIFQYYEKEERGRGNFPDRFSARQFPNYSSELNVNALLLGDSALYLCASSGRGGDNQPQHFGDGTRLSIL.

CDR3 loop: CATSRDNMGYTF. CDR3 DNA: TGTGCCACCAGCAGAGATAATATGGGCTACACCTTC. This rearrangement joins TRBV15 to TRBJ1-2; the D is unclear. Germline V gene sequence: CDR1 LNHNV, CDR2 YYDKDF (reference sequence). Trimming removed 0 bases at V and 8 bases at J, with 7 bases between. The CDR3 contains 12 residues.

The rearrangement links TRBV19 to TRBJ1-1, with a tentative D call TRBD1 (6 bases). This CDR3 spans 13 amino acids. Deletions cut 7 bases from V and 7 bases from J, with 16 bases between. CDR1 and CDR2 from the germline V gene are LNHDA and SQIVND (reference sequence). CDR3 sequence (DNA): TGTGCCAGTACCCAAACAGGGCTGGGTGAAGCTTTCTTT. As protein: CASTQTGLGEAFF.

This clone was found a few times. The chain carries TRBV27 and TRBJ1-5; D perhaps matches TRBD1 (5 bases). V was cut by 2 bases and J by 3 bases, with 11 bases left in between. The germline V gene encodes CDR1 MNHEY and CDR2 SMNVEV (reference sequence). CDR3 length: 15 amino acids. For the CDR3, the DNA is TGTGCCAGCAGTTTACGGGGGATGATCAATCAGCCCCAGCATTTT. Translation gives CASSLRGMINQPQHF.

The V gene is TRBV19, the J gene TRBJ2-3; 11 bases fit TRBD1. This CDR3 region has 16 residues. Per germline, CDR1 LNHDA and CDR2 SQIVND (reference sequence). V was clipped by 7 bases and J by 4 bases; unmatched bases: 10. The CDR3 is CASNGPGQGGADTQYF. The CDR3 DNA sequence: TGTGCCAGTAACGGTCCGGGACAGGGGGGCGCAGATACGCAGTATTTT.

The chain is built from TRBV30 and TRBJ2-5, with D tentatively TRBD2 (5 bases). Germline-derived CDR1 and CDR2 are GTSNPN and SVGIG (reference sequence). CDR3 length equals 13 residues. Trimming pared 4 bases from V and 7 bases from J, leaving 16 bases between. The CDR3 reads CAWTGIGFATQYF. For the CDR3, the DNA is TGTGCCTGGACGGGGATCGGGTTCGCGACCCAGTACTTC.

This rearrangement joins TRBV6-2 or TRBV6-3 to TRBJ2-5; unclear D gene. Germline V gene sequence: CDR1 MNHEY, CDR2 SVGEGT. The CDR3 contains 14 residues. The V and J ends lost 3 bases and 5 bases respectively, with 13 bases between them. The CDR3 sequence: CASSYSLLEETQYF. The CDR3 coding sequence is TGTGCCAGCAGTTATTCGTTGCTAGAGGAGACCCAGTACTTC.

The CDR3 DNA is TGTGCCAGCAGCCCCCTGCGGGGGGCCCCATTGGAGCAGTTCTTC. Amino acids: CASSPLRGAPLEQFF. The chain couples TRBV6-5 to TRBJ2-1; 8 nucleotides line up with TRBD2. Germline CDR1 reads MNHEY; CDR2 reads SVGAGI. CDR3 size: 15 residues. The V gene end was trimmed by 6 bases and the J gene end by 10 bases; junction bases not matched to a gene: 14.

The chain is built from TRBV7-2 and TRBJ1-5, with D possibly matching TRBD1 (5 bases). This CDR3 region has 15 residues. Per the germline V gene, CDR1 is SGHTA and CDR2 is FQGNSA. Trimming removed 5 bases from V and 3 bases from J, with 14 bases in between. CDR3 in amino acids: CASSPWGTANQPQHF. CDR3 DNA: TGTGCCAGCAGCCCCTGGGGCACAGCCAATCAGCCCCAGCATTTT.

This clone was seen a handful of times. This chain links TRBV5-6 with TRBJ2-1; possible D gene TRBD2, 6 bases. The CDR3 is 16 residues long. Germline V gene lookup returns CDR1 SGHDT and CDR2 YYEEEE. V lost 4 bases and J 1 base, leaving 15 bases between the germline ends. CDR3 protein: CASSRGTDLSYNEQFF. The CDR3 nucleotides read TGTGCCAGCAGCCGCGGGACGGACCTTTCCTACAATGAGCAGTTCTTC.

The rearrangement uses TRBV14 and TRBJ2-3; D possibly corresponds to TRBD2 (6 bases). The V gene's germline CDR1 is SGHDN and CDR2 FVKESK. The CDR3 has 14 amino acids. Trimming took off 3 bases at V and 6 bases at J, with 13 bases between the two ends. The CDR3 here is CASSQRGKVDTQYF. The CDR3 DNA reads TGTGCCAGCAGCCAGCGGGGAAAAGTGGATACGCAGTATTTT.

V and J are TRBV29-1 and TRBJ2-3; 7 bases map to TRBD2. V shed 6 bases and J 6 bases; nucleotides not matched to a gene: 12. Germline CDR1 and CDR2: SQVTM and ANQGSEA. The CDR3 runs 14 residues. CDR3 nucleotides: TGCAGCGTGCAGCGGGGCAACGGTAAGGATACGCAGTATTTT. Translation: CSVQRGNGKDTQYF.

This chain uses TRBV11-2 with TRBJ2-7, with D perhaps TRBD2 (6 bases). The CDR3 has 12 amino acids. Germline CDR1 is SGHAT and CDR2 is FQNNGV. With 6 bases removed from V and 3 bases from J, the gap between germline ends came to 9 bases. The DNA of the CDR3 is TGTGCCAGCAGAGGACTACTCTACGAGCAGTACGTC. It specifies CASRGLLYEQYV.

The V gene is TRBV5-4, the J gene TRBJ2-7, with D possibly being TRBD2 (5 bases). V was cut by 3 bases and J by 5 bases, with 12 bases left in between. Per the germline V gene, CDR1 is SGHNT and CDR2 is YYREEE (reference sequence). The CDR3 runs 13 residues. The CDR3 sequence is CASSSRYGNEQYV. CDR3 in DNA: TGTGCCAGCAGCTCCCGGTACGGGAACGAGCAGTACGTC.

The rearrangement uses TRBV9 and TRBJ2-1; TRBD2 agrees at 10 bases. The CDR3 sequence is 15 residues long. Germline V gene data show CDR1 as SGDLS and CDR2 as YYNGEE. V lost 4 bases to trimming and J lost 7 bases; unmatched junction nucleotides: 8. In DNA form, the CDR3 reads TGTGCCAGCAGCTACAGCGGGGGGGCTAAGAATGAGCAGTTCTTC. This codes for CASSYSGGAKNEQFF.

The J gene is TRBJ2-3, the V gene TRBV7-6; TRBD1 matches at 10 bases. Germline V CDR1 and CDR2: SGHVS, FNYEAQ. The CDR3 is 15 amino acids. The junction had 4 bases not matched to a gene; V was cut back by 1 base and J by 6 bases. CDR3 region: CASSLETGGGDTQYF. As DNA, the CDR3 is TGTGCCAGCAGCTTAGAGACAGGGGGCGGTGATACGCAGTATTTT.

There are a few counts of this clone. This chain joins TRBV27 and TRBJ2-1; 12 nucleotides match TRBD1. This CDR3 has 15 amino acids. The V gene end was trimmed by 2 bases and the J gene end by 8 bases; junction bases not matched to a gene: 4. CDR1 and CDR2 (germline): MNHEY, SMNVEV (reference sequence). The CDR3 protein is CASSLTWDRGHEQFF. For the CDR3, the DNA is TGTGCCAGCAGTTTAACCTGGGACAGGGGGCATGAGCAGTTCTTC.

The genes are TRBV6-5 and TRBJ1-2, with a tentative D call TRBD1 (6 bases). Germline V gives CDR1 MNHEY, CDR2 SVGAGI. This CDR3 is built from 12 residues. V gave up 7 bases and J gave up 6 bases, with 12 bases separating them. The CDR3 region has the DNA TGTGCCAGCACAATGTCAGGGGATGGCTACACCTTC. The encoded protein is CASTMSGDGYTF.

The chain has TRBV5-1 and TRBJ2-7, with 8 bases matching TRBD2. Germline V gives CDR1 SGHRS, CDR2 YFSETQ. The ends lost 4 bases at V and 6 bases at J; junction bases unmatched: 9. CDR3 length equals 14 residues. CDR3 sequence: CASSPGTSEVEQYF. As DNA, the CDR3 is TGCGCCAGCAGCCCAGGGACTAGTGAGGTCGAGCAGTACTTC.

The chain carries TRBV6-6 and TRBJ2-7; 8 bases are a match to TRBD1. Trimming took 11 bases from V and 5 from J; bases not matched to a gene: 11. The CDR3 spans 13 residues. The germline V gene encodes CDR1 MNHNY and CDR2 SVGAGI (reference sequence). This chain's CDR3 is CAAGQGSAHEQYF. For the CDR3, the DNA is TGTGCCGCCGGACAGGGTTCAGCCCACGAGCAGTACTTC.

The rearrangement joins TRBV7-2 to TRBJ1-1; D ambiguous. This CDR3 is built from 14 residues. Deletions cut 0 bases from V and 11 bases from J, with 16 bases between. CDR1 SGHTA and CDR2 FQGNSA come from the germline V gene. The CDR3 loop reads CASSLAASVVGAFF. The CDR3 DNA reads TGTGCCAGCAGCTTAGCGGCCTCTGTGGTCGGGGCTTTCTTT.

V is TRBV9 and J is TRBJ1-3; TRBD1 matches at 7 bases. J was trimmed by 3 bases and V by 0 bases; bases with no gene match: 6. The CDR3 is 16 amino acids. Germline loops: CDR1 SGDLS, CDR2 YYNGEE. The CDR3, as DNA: TGTGCCAGCAGCGTAGGGCCCAGGGGGATTGGAAACACCATATATTTT. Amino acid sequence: CASSVGPRGIGNTIYF.

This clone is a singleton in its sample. CDR3 in DNA: TGTGCCAGCAGCCATGCGGACAGGAGTAACTATGGCTACACCTTC. This codes for CASSHADRSNYGYTF. V usage is TRBV3-1 (or the pseudogene TRBV3-2) and J usage is TRBJ1-2; 7 bases are a match to TRBD1. Trimming removed 3 bases from V and 1 base from J; junction bases left unmatched: 5. Per germline, CDR1 LGHDT and CDR2 YNNKEL (reference sequence). CDR3 length: 15 residues.

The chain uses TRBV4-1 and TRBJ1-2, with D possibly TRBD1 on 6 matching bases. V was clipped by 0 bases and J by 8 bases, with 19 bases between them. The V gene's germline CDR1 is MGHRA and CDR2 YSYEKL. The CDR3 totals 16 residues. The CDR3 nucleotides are TGCGCCAGCAGCCAAGATAAGGGGGTTCCTACGGGAGGCTACACCTTC. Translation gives CASSQDKGVPTGGYTF.